The source of this T cell receptor beta chain is a study of cytomegalovirus exposure and HLA in healthy donors. Sequencing used immunoSEQ multiplex PCR; TCRdb keeps in-frame clones, though not all of them. The sample lists about 110,000 clones; approximately 85% were seen once. The donors were members of the validation cohort comprising over a hundred subjects, separate from the roughly 670-subject first cohort. To note about this clone: No antigen is known for it.

Study results and caveats: In vitro confirmation showed three CMV-associated chains to be CMV antigen specific. The listing of 150 to 200 TCR beta chains classed them as cytomegalovirus-associated.

The material sequenced was PBMCs. The TCR sequence derives from a woman between 18 and 29 years old in good health and CMV-seronegative.

The CDR3 here is CASSQSRQGRYNEQFF. The CDR3 nucleotides are TGCGCCAGCAGTCAATCGAGGCAGGGGAGATACAATGAGCAGTTCTTC. The V call is TRBV23-1, the J call TRBJ2-1, with D perhaps TRBD1 (6 bases). TRBV23-1 is an open reading frame whose function is uncertain. With 0 bases removed from V and 4 bases from J, the gap between germline ends came to 13 bases. The CDR3 sequence is 16 residues long.